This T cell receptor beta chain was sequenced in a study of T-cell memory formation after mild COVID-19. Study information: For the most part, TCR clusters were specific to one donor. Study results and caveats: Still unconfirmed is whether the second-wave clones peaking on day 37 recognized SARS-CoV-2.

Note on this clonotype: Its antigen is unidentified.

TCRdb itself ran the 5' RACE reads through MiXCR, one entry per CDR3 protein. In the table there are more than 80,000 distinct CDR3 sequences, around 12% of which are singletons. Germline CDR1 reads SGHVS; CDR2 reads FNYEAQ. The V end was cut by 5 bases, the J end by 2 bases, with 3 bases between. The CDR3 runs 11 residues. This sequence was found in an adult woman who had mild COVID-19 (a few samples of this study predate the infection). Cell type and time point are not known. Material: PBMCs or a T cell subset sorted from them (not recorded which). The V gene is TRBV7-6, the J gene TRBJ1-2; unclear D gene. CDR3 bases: TGTGCCAGCAGCGACAACTATGGCTACACCTTC. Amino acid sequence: CASSDNYGYTF.